This is a list of T cell receptor beta chains from one sample in a study of T cells after yellow fever vaccination. TCRdb itself ran the 5' RACE reads through MiXCR, one entry per CDR3 protein. The data contain about 340,000 distinct CDR3 sequences, around 13% of them singletons. Sequences were derived from CD4+ T cells sorted from PBMCs, sampled 15 days after the yellow fever booster vaccination. The source is a man aged 18 to 30 who received the YFV17D yellow fever vaccine. CDR3s include the opening cysteine and the closing phenylalanine or tryptophan. A D gene is named only where the DNA matches it firmly. Some rows mark clone size as missing; the rest say once, few, many or name a class of expanded clone.

D gene: TRBD1
V gene: TRBV7-3
J gene: TRBJ2-2
clone size: .
CDR3 DNA: TGTGCCAGCAGCACCCAGGGGGCAACCGGGGAGCTGTTTTTT
CDR3 protein: CASSTQGATGELFF

D gene: .
V gene: TRBV4-1
J gene: TRBJ1-2
clone size: .
CDR3 DNA: TGCGCCAGCAGCCAAGTAGCTAACTATGGCTACACCTTC
CDR3 protein: CASSQVANYGYTF

D gene: TRBD2
V gene: TRBV4-2
J gene: TRBJ2-1
clone size: .
CDR3 DNA: TGTGCCAGCAGCCAAGATCCCTCATTTGGACTAGCGTCCTACAATGAGCAGTTCTTC
CDR3 protein: CASSQDPSFGLASYNEQFF

D gene: .
V gene: TRBV4-3
J gene: TRBJ2-5
clone size: .
CDR3 DNA: TGCGCCAGCAGCCAAGATTTTTCAGGACGGGAGACCCAGTACTTC
CDR3 protein: CASSQDFSGRETQYF

D gene: TRBD1
V gene: TRBV12-3/TRBV12-4
J gene: TRBJ1-1
clone size: few
CDR3 DNA: TGTGCCAGCAGTTTTGGGGAGACAGGGCCGAACACTGAAGCTTTCTTT
CDR3 protein: CASSFGETGPNTEAFF

D gene: .
V gene: TRBV7-2
J gene: TRBJ1-4
clone size: .
CDR3 DNA: TGTGCCAGCAGCTTAAGTGCGGTGAATGAAAAACTGTTTTTT
CDR3 protein: CASSLSAVNEKLFF

D gene: .
V gene: TRBV4-3
J gene: TRBJ2-1
clone size: .
CDR3 DNA: TGCGCCAGCAGCCAAGAACTCGGGGCCCGAGAGCAGTTCTTC
CDR3 protein: CASSQELGAREQFF

D gene: TRBD1
V gene: TRBV18
J gene: TRBJ2-5
clone size: few
CDR3 DNA: TGTGCCAGCTCACTACAGCTCGGACAGGGCACGGGGGAGACCCAGTACTTC
CDR3 protein: CASSLQLGQGTGETQYF

D gene: .
V gene: TRBV12-3/TRBV12-4
J gene: TRBJ2-2
clone size: .
CDR3 DNA: TGTGCCAGCAGTAGTAGCGGCACGAACACCGGGGAGCTGTTTTTT
CDR3 protein: CASSSSGTNTGELFF

D gene: TRBD1
V gene: TRBV5-4
J gene: TRBJ1-6
clone size: .
CDR3 DNA: TGTGCCAGCAGCACTGACAGGGCCGGCACCTATAATTCACCCCTCCACTTT
CDR3 protein: CASSTDRAGTYNSPLHF

D gene: .
V gene: TRBV5-1
J gene: TRBJ2-2
clone size: .
CDR3 DNA: TGCGCCAGCAGCTTGGACGGGGCCGGGGAGCTGTTTTTT
CDR3 protein: CASSLDGAGELFF

D gene: .
V gene: TRBV7-9
J gene: TRBJ2-3
clone size: .
CDR3 DNA: TGTGCCAGCAGCTTAGTCGACAGTGCCTTAGATACGCAGTATTTT
CDR3 protein: CASSLVDSALDTQYF

D gene: TRBD1
V gene: TRBV19
J gene: TRBJ2-1
clone size: .
CDR3 DNA: TGTGCCAGTAGTATGGACAGGGGGCCCAATGAGCAGTTCTTC
CDR3 protein: CASSMDRGPNEQFF

D gene: .
V gene: TRBV7-6
J gene: TRBJ1-4
clone size: .
CDR3 DNA: TGTGCCAGCAGCCCCCCAGGGGCCGGGGGGGAAAAACTGTTTTTT
CDR3 protein: CASSPPGAGGEKLFF

D gene: .
V gene: TRBV6-5
J gene: TRBJ1-6
clone size: few
CDR3 DNA: TGTGCCAGCAGTTACAAGTGGAATTCACCCCTCCACTTT
CDR3 protein: CASSYKWNSPLHF

D gene: .
V gene: TRBV5-6
J gene: TRBJ1-1
clone size: few
CDR3 DNA: TGTGCCAGCAGCTACGTGCTTATTACAAACACTGAAGCTTTCTTT
CDR3 protein: CASSYVLITNTEAFF

D gene: .
V gene: TRBV29-1
J gene: TRBJ1-1
clone size: .
CDR3 DNA: TGCAGCGCGAATCCGTTGACCGCGGGAGGGACTGAAGCTTTCTTT
CDR3 protein: CSANPLTAGGTEAFF

D gene: TRBD1
V gene: TRBV6-5
J gene: TRBJ1-6
clone size: few
CDR3 DNA: TGTGCCAGCAGAGACACCAGGACAGGGAGCTCCTATAATTCACCCCTCCACTTT
CDR3 protein: CASRDTRTGSSYNSPLHF

D gene: .
V gene: TRBV18
J gene: TRBJ1-5
clone size: .
CDR3 DNA: TGTGCCAGCTCACCGGTGGGGCGCGGCAATCAGCCCCAGCATTTT
CDR3 protein: CASSPVGRGNQPQHF

D gene: .
V gene: TRBV14
J gene: TRBJ2-2
clone size: .
CDR3 DNA: TGTGCCAGCAGCCAAGAGTCGTGGGGCAGGGAAGACACCGGGGAGCTGTTTTTT
CDR3 protein: CASSQESWGREDTGELFF

D gene: .
V gene: TRBV2
J gene: TRBJ1-2
clone size: many
CDR3 DNA: TGTGCCAGCAAAACCAAAATGGGCATATATGGCTACACCTTC
CDR3 protein: CASKTKMGIYGYTF

D gene: .
V gene: TRBV19
J gene: TRBJ2-5
clone size: few
CDR3 DNA: TGTGCCAGTTCGGGGGCGGGGACAGTTGAAGAGACCCAGTACTTC
CDR3 protein: CASSGAGTVEETQYF

D gene: .
V gene: TRBV5-4
J gene: TRBJ2-1
clone size: .
CDR3 DNA: TGTGCCAGCAGCGGGCCAGGGGACTTGAATGAGCAGTTCTTC
CDR3 protein: CASSGPGDLNEQFF

D gene: .
V gene: TRBV9
J gene: TRBJ2-6
clone size: few
CDR3 DNA: TGTGCCAGCAGATTTACTAGCTCGGGGGCCAACGTCCTGACTTTC
CDR3 protein: CASRFTSSGANVLTF

D gene: .
V gene: TRBV19
J gene: TRBJ2-5
clone size: .
CDR3 DNA: TGTGCCAGTAGTATACAGGCAGCGCAAGAGACCCAGTACTTC
CDR3 protein: CASSIQAAQETQYF

D gene: TRBD1
V gene: TRBV11-2
J gene: TRBJ1-3
clone size: .
CDR3 DNA: TGTGCCAGCAGCTTAGTCACAGGGGGCGGTGGAAACACCATATATTTT
CDR3 protein: CASSLVTGGGGNTIYF

D gene: .
V gene: TRBV7-9
J gene: TRBJ2-3
clone size: few
CDR3 DNA: TGTGCCAGCAGCTTAGTTGCCAGGGGAGTGGATACGCAGTATTTT
CDR3 protein: CASSLVARGVDTQYF